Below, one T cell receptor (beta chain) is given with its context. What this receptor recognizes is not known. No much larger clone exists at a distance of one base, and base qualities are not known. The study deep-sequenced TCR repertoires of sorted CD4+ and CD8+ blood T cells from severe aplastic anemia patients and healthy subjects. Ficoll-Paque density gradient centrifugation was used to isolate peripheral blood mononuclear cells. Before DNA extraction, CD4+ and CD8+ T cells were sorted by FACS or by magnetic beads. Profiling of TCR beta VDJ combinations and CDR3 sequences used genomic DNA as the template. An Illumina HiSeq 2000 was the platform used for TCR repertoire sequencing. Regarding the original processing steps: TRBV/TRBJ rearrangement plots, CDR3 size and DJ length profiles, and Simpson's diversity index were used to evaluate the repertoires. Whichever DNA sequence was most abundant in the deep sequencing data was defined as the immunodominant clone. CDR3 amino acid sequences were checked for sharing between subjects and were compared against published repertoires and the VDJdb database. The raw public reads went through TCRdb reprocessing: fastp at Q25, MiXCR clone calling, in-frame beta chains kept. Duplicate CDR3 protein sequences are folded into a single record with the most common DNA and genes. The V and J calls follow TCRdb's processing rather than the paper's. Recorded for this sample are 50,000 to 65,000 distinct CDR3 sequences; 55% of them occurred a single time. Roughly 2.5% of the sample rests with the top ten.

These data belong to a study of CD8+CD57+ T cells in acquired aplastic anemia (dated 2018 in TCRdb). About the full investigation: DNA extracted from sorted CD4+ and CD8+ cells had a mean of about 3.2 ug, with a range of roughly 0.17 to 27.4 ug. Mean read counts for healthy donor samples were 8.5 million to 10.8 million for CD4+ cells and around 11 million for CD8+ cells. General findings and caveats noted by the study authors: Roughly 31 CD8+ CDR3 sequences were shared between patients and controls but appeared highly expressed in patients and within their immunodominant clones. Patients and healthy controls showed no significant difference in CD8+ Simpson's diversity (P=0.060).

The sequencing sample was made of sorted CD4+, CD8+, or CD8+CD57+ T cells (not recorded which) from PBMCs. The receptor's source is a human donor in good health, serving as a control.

The sequence in DNA is TGCAGCGTTGAGGCAGGGGTTAATTCACCCCTCCACTTT. This sequence encodes CSVEAGVNSPLHF. The V gene is TRBV29-1 and the J gene is TRBJ1-6, with a weak D call of TRBD1 (6 bases match). The CDR3 holds 13 amino acids from the cysteine to the phenylalanine. Only the CDR3 DNA stays, 39 bases, in frame from base 1. According to the germline V gene, CDR1 reads SQVTM and CDR2 reads ANQGSEA. The V and J ends are trimmed by 3 bases and 6 bases, leaving 9 bases between them.